This is a list of T cell receptor beta chains from one sample in a study of blood T cell repertoires in COVID-19. TCRdb's table, derived via immunoSEQ multiplex PCR, lists solely in-frame clones and lacks some. The sample has more than 150,000 clones, roughly 88% seen once. Sequencing was performed on PBMCs or T cells enriched from blood (not recorded which). The receptors come from an older woman who had recovered from COVID-19. Both conserved end residues are part of each CDR3. D genes are given only for firm matches. Expanded clones are given a class, and other clones once, few, many or no size at all.

d_call clone_size cdr3_length j_call v_call cdr3_aa cdr3_nt
- few 17 TRBJ1-5 TRBV28 CASSPVGTAHLDQPQHF TGTGCCAGCAGTCCGGTGGGTACAGCACATCTCGATCAGCCCCAGCATTTT
TRBD1 once 16 TRBJ1-4 TRBV5-1 CASSMGQLATNEKLFF TGCGCCAGCAGCATGGGACAGCTTGCAACTAATGAAAAACTGTTTTTT
- - 18 TRBJ1-5 TRBV4-1 CASSQGGGRGELNQPQHF TGCGCCAGCAGCCAAGGCGGGGGAAGGGGAGAACTCAATCAGCCCCAGCATTTT
- once 14 TRBJ2-2 TRBV7-9 CASSFNRGTGELFF TGTGCCAGCAGCTTCAACAGAGGGACCGGGGAGCTGTTTTTT
- - 13 TRBJ1-2 TRBV28 CASRLQGGYGYTF TGTGCCAGCAGACTACAGGGAGGGTATGGCTACACCTTC
- - 16 TRBJ1-4 TRBV7-6 CASSARQEATNEKLFF TGTGCCAGCAGCGCGCGACAGGAAGCAACTAATGAAAAACTGTTTTTT
TRBD1 once 15 TRBJ2-3 TRBV4-1 CASSQPQGVGDTQYF TGCGCCAGCAGCCAACCCCAGGGGGTGGGAGATACGCAGTATTTT
- - 18 TRBJ2-6 TRBV5-5 CASSFLARVGSGANVLTF TGTGCCAGCAGCTTTTTAGCGAGGGTTGGGTCTGGGGCCAACGTCCTGACTTTC
TRBD1 few 15 TRBJ1-1 TRBV5-4 CASSPGTGGTTEAFF TGTGCCAGCAGCCCCGGGACAGGGGGGACCACTGAAGCTTTCTTT
TRBD1 - 15 TRBJ1-2 TRBV28 CASSTLGQGAYGYTF TGTGCCAGCAGTACCCTTGGACAGGGGGCCTATGGCTACACCTTC
- few 12 TRBJ2-7 TRBV28 CASKTSPYEQYF TGTGCCAGCAAAACTAGCCCCTACGAGCAGTACTTC
- - 13 TRBJ1-2 TRBV11-2 CASSLVVGVGYTF TGTGCCAGCAGCTTAGTGGTAGGGGTTGGCTACACCTTC
- - 14 TRBJ1-1 TRBV6-5 CASRTEEGDTEAFF TGTGCCAGCAGGACCGAGGAAGGGGACACTGAAGCTTTCTTT
TRBD1 - 13 TRBJ2-7 TRBV7-8 CASRDRLSYEQYF TGTGCCAGCAGGGACAGGCTGTCCTACGAGCAGTACTTC
- - 14 TRBJ2-3 TRBV29-1 CSAHGRIGTDTQYF TGCAGCGCCCATGGCCGCATCGGCACAGATACGCAGTATTTT
- - 11 TRBJ2-3 TRBV19 CASSIRDTQYF TGTGCCAGTAGTATCCGAGATACGCAGTATTTT
TRBD1 - 14 TRBJ2-7 TRBV5-6 CASSRGQGAYEQYF TGTGCCAGCAGCCGGGGACAGGGCGCCTACGAGCAGTACTTC
TRBD1 - 15 TRBJ1-2 TRBV10-3 CATTTTGGGDYGYTF TGTGCCACTACCACCACAGGGGGTGGTGACTATGGCTACACCTTC
TRBD1 - 17 TRBJ2-3 TRBV4-2 CASSPTGGRGSVITQYF TGTGCCAGCAGCCCGACGGGCGGCAGGGGGAGCGTAATTACGCAGTATTTT
- - 15 TRBJ2-3 TRBV5-4 CASSLSVTSTDTQYF TGTGCCAGCAGCCTGAGTGTGACAAGCACAGATACGCAGTATTTT